The TCR beta chain under discussion was sequenced for a study of T cell responses to AZD1222 COVID-19 vaccine. The CDR3 totals 19 residues. CDR1 and CDR2 from the germline V gene are LGHNA and YNFKEQ. With V trimmed by 3 bases and J by 0 bases, 13 bases remained unmatched. Method: immunoSEQ multiplex PCR; TCRdb's copy keeps in-frame clones and lacks some. The sample holds 100,000 to 120,000 clones, around 90% seen once. The chain uses TRBV4-2 and TRBJ1-4; 7 nucleotides line up with TRBD1. This TCR came from an adult who received the AZD1222 COVID-19 vaccine. The material was peripheral blood, obtained 28 days after the second AZD1222 dose. The CDR3 DNA is TGTGCCAGCAGCCAGTACCGCGACAGGGACACATCAACTAATGAAAAACTGTTTTTT. Amino acids: CASSQYRDRDTSTNEKLFF.